Reported below is one TCR beta chain. The data originate from a study of blood T cell repertoires in COVID-19. Study-level information: The United States, Italy and Spain provided the acute and convalescent COVID-19 samples.

TCRdb keeps only in-frame clones here, not all; method: immunoSEQ multiplex PCR. The sample includes approximately 120,000 clones, roughly 83% seen only once; the top ten take roughly 5.4%. With V trimmed by 2 bases and J by 7 bases, 13 bases remained unmatched. This CDR3 is built from 17 residues. The germline V gene encodes CDR1 LGHDT and CDR2 YNNKEL (reference sequence). This rearrangement joins TRBV3-1 (or the pseudogene TRBV3-2) to TRBJ2-7; TRBD2 matches at 11 bases. The TCR comes from a human donor in a cohort sampled during active COVID-19. The sequenced material came from peripheral blood. The CDR3 nucleotides are TGTGCCAGCAGCCAATTGGTACTAGCGGGAGCTCAGGGAGAGCAGTACTTC. Encoded protein: CASSQLVLAGAQGEQYF.